This is a list of T cell receptor beta chains from one sample in a study of blood T cells in healthy people across ages. TCRdb re-derived calls from the 5' RACE reads in MiXCR, one entry per CDR3 protein. Of hundreds of thousands of distinct CDR3 sequences listed, around 54% are singletons. The specimen was blood. These receptors came from a man in his fifties or sixties in good health. CDR3s include the opening cysteine and the closing phenylalanine or tryptophan. A D gene is named only where the DNA matches it firmly. Expanded clones are given a class, and other clones once, few, many or no size at all.

CASSQSGGDQYF TGCGCCAGCAGCCAATCCGGGGGGGACCAGTACTTC few TRBJ2-5 TRBD2 TRBV5-1
CASSFALAGDNEQFF TGTGCCAGCAGCTTTGCTCTAGCGGGAGACAATGAGCAGTTCTTC . TRBJ2-1 TRBD2 TRBV7-8
CASSRARGDGETQYF TGTGCCAGCAGCCGAGCTAGGGGGGATGGAGAGACCCAGTACTTC few TRBJ2-5 . TRBV7-2
CSAPTSGGAGEQFF TGCAGTGCTCCCACTAGCGGGGGGGCGGGTGAGCAGTTCTTC few TRBJ2-1 TRBD2 TRBV20-1
CSASDGGNIQYF TGCAGTGCCTCAGACGGGGGGAACATTCAGTACTTC . TRBJ2-4 TRBD2 TRBV20-1
CASSQGEGYETQYF TGCGCCAGCAGCCAAGGGGAGGGGTACGAGACCCAGTACTTC . TRBJ2-5 TRBD2 TRBV4-3
CASSVLQGAMNTEAFF TGTGCCAGCAGCGTCCTACAGGGGGCTATGAACACTGAAGCTTTCTTT few TRBJ1-1 TRBD1 TRBV7-2
CASSLEQLSYEQYF TGTGCCAGCAGTTTGGAACAACTCTCCTACGAGCAGTACTTC . TRBJ2-7 . TRBV28
CASGPAGTGRLNYGYTF TGCGCCAGCGGACCAGCCGGGACAGGGCGGCTCAACTACGGCTACACCTTC . TRBJ1-2 TRBD1 TRBV4-1
CANNQAANSPLHF TGTGCCAACAACCAGGCAGCCAATTCACCCCTCCACTTT . TRBJ1-6 . TRBV27
CASSLRRGSGANVLTF TGTGCCAGCAGCCTCCGCCGGGGCTCTGGGGCCAACGTCCTGACTTTC . TRBJ2-6 . TRBV11-1
CASPKGASGGMNTGELFF TGTGCCAGCCCTAAGGGGGCTAGCGGGGGAATGAACACCGGGGAGCTGTTTTTT . TRBJ2-2 TRBD2 TRBV6-7
CASSLSGLSTDAQYF TGTGCCAGCAGTTTATCGGGACTAAGCACAGATGCGCAGTATTTT . TRBJ2-3 TRBD2 TRBV12-3/TRBV12-4
CASSHRGGAYEQYF TGTGCCAGCAGCCATCGGGGGGGAGCCTACGAGCAGTACTTC . TRBJ2-7 TRBD2 TRBV27
CASSLELFGQPQHF TGTGCCAGCAGCTTGGAGTTATTCGGGCAGCCCCAGCATTTT . TRBJ1-5 . TRBV3-1
CSVGQGFSSAEAFF TGCAGCGTGGGACAGGGATTTTCAAGCGCTGAAGCTTTCTTT . TRBJ1-1 TRBD1 TRBV29-1
CATSDLRTNNEQFF TGTGCCACCAGTGACCTTCGGACTAACAATGAGCAGTTCTTC . TRBJ2-1 . TRBV24-1
CASSLFQAGAGETQYF TGTGCCAGCAGCTTATTCCAAGCGGGGGCGGGAGAGACCCAGTACTTC . TRBJ2-5 TRBD2 TRBV7-6
CASSQELAAGYGYTF TGCGCCAGCAGCCAAGAATTGGCGGCAGGCTATGGCTACACCTTC . TRBJ1-2 . TRBV4-1
CASSLEGTGGGYEQYF TGCGCCAGCAGCTTGGAAGGGACAGGGGGCGGCTACGAGCAGTACTTC once TRBJ2-7 TRBD1 TRBV5-1
CASSPSGQGEDTQYF . . TRBJ2-3 . TRBV18
CASSLGAGRSYEQYF TGCGCCAGCAGCTTGGGGGCAGGCCGGTCCTACGAGCAGTACTTC many TRBJ2-7 . TRBV5-1
CASSLGGVETDTQYF TGTGCCAGCAGCTTAGGGGGAGTCGAGACAGATACGCAGTATTTT . TRBJ2-3 . TRBV11-2
CASRPVQGGRSYNEQYF TGTGCCAGCAGGCCCGTCCAAGGGGGTAGGTCCTACAATGAGCAGTACTTC . TRBJ2-7 . TRBV12-3/TRBV12-4
CASSFDGRNQPQHF TGTGCCAGCAGCTTTGACGGGCGCAATCAGCCCCAGCATTTT . TRBJ1-5 . TRBV5-6
CASSLAGQSLAYGYTF TGTGCCAGCAGCTTAGCAGGACAGTCCCTGGCCTATGGCTACACCTTC . TRBJ1-2 . TRBV7-9
CSVLLPNYGYTF TGCAGCGTTCTGTTACCTAACTATGGCTACACTTTC once TRBJ1-2 . TRBV29-1
CASSSRDRYTEAFF TGTGCCAGCAGCTCACGGGACAGATACACTGAAGCTTTCTTT few TRBJ1-1 TRBD1 TRBV7-2
CASSLVSLAYNEQFF TGTGCCAGCAGCTTAGTGTCGCTAGCATACAATGAGCAGTTCTTC . TRBJ2-1 . TRBV7-2
CASSLHGQGYEQYF TGTGCCAGCAGTTTGCACGGACAGGGCTACGAGCAGTACTTC . TRBJ2-7 TRBD1 TRBV27
CSASETGEQPQHF TGCAGTGCTAGTGAGACAGGGGAACAGCCCCAGCATTTT . TRBJ1-5 TRBD1 TRBV20-1
CASSEAALAYEQYF TGTGCCAGCAGTGAAGCCGCATTGGCCTACGAGCAGTACTTC few TRBJ2-7 . TRBV6-4
CAISESSGGRTGELFF TGTGCCATCAGTGAGTCTAGCGGGGGCCGCACCGGGGAGCTGTTTTTT . TRBJ2-2 TRBD2 TRBV10-3
CASSLKDRVLSGANVLTF TGTGCCAGCTCCCTGAAGGACAGGGTTCTTTCTGGGGCCAACGTCCTGACTTTC once TRBJ2-6 TRBD1 TRBV18
CSVEEDGNSNQPQHF TGCAGCGTTGAAGAGGACGGGAATAGCAATCAGCCCCAGCATTTT . TRBJ1-5 . TRBV29-1
CASSLTGTLSGANVLTF TGTGCCAGCAGCTTAACAGGGACTCTCTCTGGGGCCAACGTCCTGACTTTC few TRBJ2-6 . TRBV7-9
CASSLALAAQNTEAFF TGCGCCAGCAGCTTGGCCTTAGCCGCACAGAACACTGAAGCTTTCTTT . TRBJ1-1 . TRBV5-1
CATSNLDRGYYEQYF TGTGCCACCAGCAACCTGGACAGGGGCTACTACGAGCAGTACTTC . TRBJ2-7 TRBD1 TRBV15
CASSPGTSGDNEQFF TGTGCCAGCAGCCCTGGGACTAGCGGGGACAATGAGCAGTTCTTC many TRBJ2-1 TRBD2 TRBV5-1
CASSLGGLTPWEQYF TGTGCCAGCAGCTTAGGAGGTTTGACCCCCTGGGAGCAGTACTTC few TRBJ2-7 . TRBV7-8
CASSKEWTGPYEQYF TGTGCCAGCAGCAAAGAGTGGACGGGGCCCTACGAGCAGTACTTC . TRBJ2-7 . TRBV21-1
CAISESGSGGTKETQYF TGTGCCATCAGTGAGTCTGGTAGCGGGGGTACCAAGGAGACCCAGTACTTC few TRBJ2-5 TRBD2 TRBV10-3
CSVVMLAGFTDTQYF TGCAGCGTTGTTATGCTAGCGGGATTTACAGATACGCAGTATTTT . TRBJ2-3 TRBD2 TRBV29-1